One and the same sample provided the 20 T cell receptor beta chains below, sequenced in a study of cytomegalovirus exposure and HLA in healthy donors. 13 Jbeta primers and 60 Vbeta primers were used for the PCR. The protocol was immunoSEQ multiplex PCR, while the TCRdb copy is restricted to in-frame clones and leaves out a portion. Of some 110,000 clones in the sample, approximately 82% were seen once. Sequencing was performed on PBMCs. The receptors stem from a man aged 40-55 years in good health and CMV-seronegative.

This clone turned up a few times. The chain couples TRBV14 to TRBJ1-4; no definite D call. The CDR3 contains 14 residues. The V end was cut by 2 bases, the J end by 6 bases, with 10 bases between. Per the germline V gene, CDR1 is SGHDN and CDR2 is FVKESK. The CDR3 DNA follows: TGTGCCAGCAGCCAAATCTCCCTCGATGAAAAACTGTTTTTT. Residues: CASSQISLDEKLFF.

V and J are TRBV19 and TRBJ1-5; TRBD1 matches at 8 bases. The junction had 9 bases not matched to a gene; V was cut back by 6 bases and J by 2 bases. The germline gives CDR1 LNHDA, CDR2 SQIVND (reference sequence). The CDR3 totals 16 residues. CDR3 protein: CASSLTGQGRNQPQHF. CDR3 bases: TGTGCCAGTAGCCTAACCGGACAGGGCCGCAATCAGCCCCAGCATTTT.

J is TRBJ1-3 and V is TRBV7-9; D call uncertain. CDR1 is SEHNR and CDR2 is FQNEAQ in the germline V gene (reference sequence). The CDR3 has 15 residues. V lost 5 bases and J 0 bases, leaving 11 bases between the germline ends. In DNA form, the CDR3 reads TGTGCCAGCAGCCCTGTCGGGGTCTCTGGAAACACCATATATTTT. The encoded protein is CASSPVGVSGNTIYF.

This clone was seen just once. The V and J genes are TRBV7-2 and TRBJ2-5; D is possibly TRBD2 (7 bases). V shed 1 base and J shed 4 bases, with 13 bases lying between them. The CDR3 sequence is 15 residues long. Germline V CDR1 and CDR2: SGHTA, FQGNSA. The DNA of the CDR3 is TGTGCCAGCAGCTTAGTGGGGGGGCGTTCAGAGACCCAGTACTTC. Encoded protein: CASSLVGGRSETQYF.

This chain uses TRBV6-1 with TRBJ2-2; 14 nucleotides align to TRBD2. Trimming cost V 3 bases and J 3 bases; bases outside gene matches: 9. This CDR3 contains 19 residues. Germline V lookup: CDR1 MNHNS, CDR2 SASEGT. CDR3 coding DNA: TGTGCCAGCAGTGAGGACTCTCCGGGACTAGCGGGGGACACCGGGGAGCTGTTTTTT. Encoded protein: CASSEDSPGLAGDTGELFF.

The CDR3 DNA reads as TGTGCCAGCAGCTTGTTGGCGGGGGGGGACAATGAGCAGTTCTTC. Its translation: CASSLLAGGDNEQFF. This chain joins TRBV5-6 and TRBJ2-1, with 9 bases that match TRBD2. The V gene's germline CDR1 is SGHDT and CDR2 YYEEEE. V shed 1 base and J 5 bases; nucleotides not matched to a gene: 4. The CDR3 is 15 residues long.

This rearrangement joins TRBV6-1 to TRBJ1-6; 8 positions match TRBD1. CDR1 is MNHNS, CDR2 SASEGT, per germline. Trimming took 7 bases from V and 6 from J; bases not matched to a gene: 8. This CDR3 region has 15 residues. This CDR3 is CASIGTGAPNSPLHF. Here the CDR3 DNA reads TGTGCCAGCATAGGGACAGGCGCCCCTAATTCACCCCTCCACTTT.

V is TRBV10-3 and J is TRBJ2-2; D unresolved. V was cut by 6 bases and J by 1 base, with 6 bases left in between. Germline assignment: CDR1 ENHRY and CDR2 SYGVKD. This CDR3 has 13 residues. Here the CDR3 DNA reads TGTGCCATCAGAAACAGGAACACCGGGGAGCTGTTTTTT. Its translation is CAIRNRNTGELFF.

The J gene is TRBJ2-1, the V gene TRBV9, with a possible D match to TRBD1 (6 bases). Germline values: CDR1 SGDLS, CDR2 YYNGEE. This CDR3 is built from 14 residues. V was shortened by 0 bases and J by 8 bases, with 12 bases between the two germline ends. The chain's CDR3 is CASSVVTGWDEQFF. CDR3 nucleotides: TGTGCCAGCAGCGTAGTAACAGGGTGGGATGAGCAGTTCTTC.

V gene TRBV7-2 combines with J gene TRBJ2-2; D call uncertain. Trimming cost V 1 base and J 9 bases, with 12 bases left between them. The CDR3 loop spans 14 amino acids. Germline-derived CDR1 and CDR2 are SGHTA and FQGNSA. This CDR3 reads CASSLEPVSRELFF. The CDR3 DNA follows: TGTGCCAGCAGCTTAGAGCCGGTGAGCCGGGAGCTGTTTTTT.

The CDR3 DNA is TGTGCCAGCAGCTCCCTATCCCTCCTGGCGGGGGGGGGTACCGGGGAGCTGTTTTTT. Translating it yields CASSSLSLLAGGGTGELFF. The chain carries TRBV7-6 and TRBJ2-2; 9 bases are a match to TRBD2. The trim removed 4 bases at V and 5 bases at J, leaving 17 bases unmatched. This CDR3 is built from 19 residues. The V gene's germline CDR1 is SGHVS and CDR2 FNYEAQ.

This rearrangement joins TRBV19 to TRBJ2-4; 7 positions agree with TRBD2. In germline, CDR1 is LNHDA, CDR2 SQIVND (reference sequence). The CDR3 extends over 15 amino acids. J was trimmed by 3 bases and V by 4 bases; bases with no gene match: 6. CDR3 DNA sequence: TGTGCCAGTAGTACCGGGAGGATTGTCAAAAACATTCAGTACTTC. Its translation is CASSTGRIVKNIQYF.

The genes are TRBV6-5 and TRBJ1-6; 7 positions match TRBD1. This CDR3 has 15 amino acids. The germline CDR1 and CDR2 sequences are MNHEY and SVGAGI. The V gene end was trimmed by 6 bases and the J gene end by 0 bases; junction bases not matched to a gene: 2. The CDR3 loop reads CASSRDSSYNSPLHF. The CDR3 nucleotides read TGTGCCAGCAGCCGGGACAGCTCCTATAATTCACCCCTCCACTTT.

Only one count was recorded for this clone. CDR3 sequence (DNA): TGTGCCAGCAGCTTAAACAGGGGTAACACTGAAGCTTTCTTT. This translates into CASSLNRGNTEAFF. The rearrangement links TRBV7-8 to TRBJ1-1; 7 bases are a match to TRBD1. Germline V gene sequence: CDR1 SGHVS, CDR2 FQNEAQ. The CDR3 consists of 14 residues. Trimming cost V 2 bases and J 2 bases; bases outside gene matches: 2. The whole variable domain, filled in from reference TRBV7-8 and TRBJ1-1, reads GAGVSQSPRYKVAKRGQDVALRCDPISGHVSLFWYQQALGQGPEFLTYFQNEAQLDKSGLPSDRFFAERPEGSVSTLKIQRTQQEDSAVYLCASSLNRGNTEAFFGQGTRLTVV.

This clone occurred once. V gene TRBV7-6 combines with J gene TRBJ2-7, with D perhaps matching TRBD2 (5 bases). Germline loops: CDR1 SGHVS, CDR2 FNYEAQ. The CDR3 spans 13 residues. V was trimmed by 5 bases and J by 7 bases, leaving 15 bases between them. DNA of the CDR3: TGTGCCAGCAGCCTGCGGGTTTCGTCTGAGCAGTACTTC. It translates to CASSLRVSSEQYF.

The rearrangement uses TRBV9 and TRBJ1-3; TRBD1 is a possible D gene (6 bases). V was clipped by 3 bases and J by 3 bases, with 16 bases between them. This CDR3 comprises 16 residues. CDR1 is SGDLS, CDR2 YYNGEE, per germline. CDR3 sequence: CASSDGGTGNGNTIYF. The CDR3 DNA is TGTGCCAGCAGCGACGGCGGAACAGGGAATGGAAACACCATATATTTT.

The V call is TRBV7-2, the J call TRBJ1-1; D gene unclear. The CDR3 has 14 residues. Trimming stripped 5 bases from V and 2 bases from J, with 12 bases between. CDR1 and CDR2 from the germline V gene are SGHTA and FQGNSA. The CDR3 loop reads CASSAMRLNTEAFF. The DNA of the CDR3 is TGTGCCAGCAGCGCCATGAGGTTAAACACTGAAGCTTTCTTT.

This clone was detected a few times. This sequence joins TRBV10-2 and TRBJ2-7; D might be TRBD1 (5 bases). The CDR3 is 14 residues long. Looked up from germline, CDR1 is WSHSY and CDR2 is SAAADI. V dropped 8 bases and J dropped 5 bases, with 19 bases sitting between them. The DNA of the CDR3 is TGCGCCAGCCGCAGGCAGGGTAATAGCCACGAGCAGTACTTC. It codes for CASRRQGNSHEQYF.

The rearrangement links TRBV5-4 to TRBJ2-7; 9 positions match TRBD1. CDR1 and CDR2 from the germline V gene are SGHNT and YYREEE (reference sequence). The V gene end was trimmed by 3 bases and the J gene end by 6 bases; junction bases not matched to a gene: 10. There are 15 residues in the CDR3. The CDR3 loop reads CASSSRQGVGSEQYF. CDR3 nucleotides: TGTGCCAGCAGCTCGAGACAGGGGGTAGGCTCCGAGCAGTACTTC.

The rearrangement joins TRBV7-2 to TRBJ1-6, with D maybe TRBD1 (5 bases). V lost 8 bases and J 9 bases, leaving 17 bases between the germline ends. CDR3 length: 14 residues. Germline CDR1 SGHTA, CDR2 FQGNSA. The CDR3: CASVLTYGGSPLHF. The CDR3 DNA reads as TGTGCCAGCGTACTAACGTACGGGGGTTCACCCCTCCACTTT.